One and the same sample provided the 16 T cell receptor beta chains below, sequenced in a study of cytomegalovirus exposure and HLA in healthy donors. A multiplex PCR was run with 60 Vbeta primers and 13 Jbeta primers. Method: immunoSEQ multiplex PCR; TCRdb's copy keeps in-frame clones and lacks some. The top ten hold 3.7% of the sample, which has some 150,000 clones, approximately 75% seen once. The sequencing input was PBMCs. These receptors came from a man aged 30 to 39 in good health and CMV-seropositive.

The chain links TRBV7-6 to TRBJ2-7; TRBD1 aligns across 9 bases. This CDR3 is 14 amino acids long. From germline, CDR1 is SGHVS and CDR2 FNYEAQ. The V segment lost 6 bases and the J segment 1 base; nucleotides outside the gene matches: 4. CDR3 residues: CASRAGQGSYEQYF. CDR3 coding DNA: TGTGCCAGCAGGGCGGGACAGGGATCCTACGAGCAGTACTTC.

V usage is TRBV29-1 and J usage is TRBJ2-5; 7 nucleotides line up with TRBD2. V lost 8 bases to trimming and J lost 5 bases; unmatched junction nucleotides: 14. Per germline, CDR1 SQVTM and CDR2 ANQGSEA. There are 14 residues in the CDR3. The CDR3 loop is CSISWGGSDETQYF. The CDR3 DNA reads TGCAGCATCTCCTGGGGGGGATCGGATGAGACCCAGTACTTC.

This chain links TRBV6-1 with TRBJ1-5, with 10 bases identical to TRBD1. The CDR3 spans 13 residues. Losses at the gene ends were 4 bases for V and 8 bases for J; bases not matched to a gene: 2. Germline V gene sequence: CDR1 MNHNS, CDR2 SASEGT. The CDR3 sequence is CASSVGTGEPQHF. In DNA form, the CDR3 reads TGTGCCAGCAGTGTGGGGACAGGGGAGCCCCAGCATTTT.

This clone is a singleton in its sample. The same CDR3 also results from other DNA sequences found in this sample. The chain uses TRBV7-2 and TRBJ1-4, with 10 bases fitting TRBD1. Trimming took 5 bases from V and 0 from J; bases not matched to a gene: 9. The CDR3 runs 18 residues. Germline-derived CDR1 and CDR2 are SGHTA and FQGNSA. For the CDR3, the DNA is TGTGCCAGCAGCAAAAGGACAGGGGGTGTTGCAACTAATGAAAAACTGTTTTTT. Its protein is CASSKRTGGVATNEKLFF.

V gene TRBV6-5 combines with J gene TRBJ1-1; D ambiguous. The V gene lost 3 bases and the J gene lost 1 base, with 9 bases spanning the gap. CDR1 and CDR2 (germline): MNHEY, SVGAGI. The CDR3 is made up of 14 amino acids. In nucleotides, the CDR3 is TGTGCCAGCAGTTATTTAGCCGGGAACACTGAAGCTTTCTTT. Residues: CASSYLAGNTEAFF.

The chain uses TRBV4-1 and TRBJ2-7, with 8 nucleotides matching TRBD2. This CDR3 contains 14 residues. Germline values: CDR1 MGHRA, CDR2 YSYEKL. The V segment lost 1 base and the J segment 3 bases; nucleotides outside the gene matches: 2. The CDR3 spells CASSQAGGGYEQYF. The DNA for the CDR3 is TGCGCCAGCAGCCAAGCGGGGGGGGGCTACGAGCAGTACTTC.

The chain links TRBV28 to TRBJ2-7; TRBD1 matches at 7 bases. The germline CDR1 and CDR2 sequences are MDHEN and SYDVKM. The ends lost 5 bases at V and 9 bases at J; junction bases unmatched: 16. The CDR3 sequence is 15 residues long. DNA of the CDR3: TGTGCCAGCAGTCGGCATGACAGGGCGACCTCGGGGCAGTACTTC. Amino acid sequence: CASSRHDRATSGQYF.

The V and J genes are TRBV29-1 and TRBJ2-5; TRBD1 matches 7 bases. The J call is doubtful: the DNA matches TRBJ2-7 better. Germline loops: CDR1 SQVTM, CDR2 ANQGSEA. The CDR3 length is 13 residues. For the CDR3, the DNA is TGCAGCGTTGTTCTCCAGGGGGCCTACGAGCAGTACTTC. This codes for CSVVLQGAYEQYF.

J is TRBJ1-5 and V is TRBV28; 8 bases match TRBD1. The V gene end was trimmed by 5 bases and the J gene end by 2 bases; junction bases not matched to a gene: 5. Germline V gives CDR1 MDHEN, CDR2 SYDVKM. This CDR3 comprises 15 residues. The CDR3 bases are TGTGCCAGCAGTAGAGGACAGGGCGGCAATCAGCCCCAGCATTTT. It is translated as CASSRGQGGNQPQHF.

The CDR3 spells CASTARWDSPLHF. The CDR3 DNA reads as TGTGCCAGCACCGCCAGGTGGGATTCACCCCTCCACTTT. The V gene is TRBV7-9, the J gene TRBJ1-6; no clear D. CDR1 and CDR2 from the germline V gene are SEHNR and FQNEAQ (reference sequence). Deletions cut 7 bases from V and 8 bases from J, with 12 bases between. The length of the CDR3 is 13 residues.

The chain links TRBV7-9 to TRBJ1-5, with no clear D. The CDR3 has 17 amino acids. Germline CDR1 SEHNR, CDR2 FQNEAQ (reference sequence). The V gene lost 2 bases and the J gene lost 5 bases, with 19 bases spanning the gap. The CDR3 reads CASSLSSGLLAYQPQHF. The DNA of the CDR3 is TGTGCCAGCAGCTTAAGTTCTGGACTGCTGGCCTATCAGCCCCAGCATTTT.

J is TRBJ2-1 and V is TRBV6-1, with TRBD2 matching over 8 bases. The CDR3 length is 14 residues. Germline V gives CDR1 MNHNS, CDR2 SASEGT. J gave up 8 bases and V 7 bases, and 10 bases lay outside the gene matches. The CDR3 DNA follows: TGTGCCAGCACCCCTCGCGGGGGGTGGGATGAGCAGTTCTTC. It codes for CASTPRGGWDEQFF.

This sequence joins TRBV7-6 and TRBJ2-3; 11 nucleotides match TRBD2. The CDR3 loop spans 15 amino acids. In germline, CDR1 is SGHVS, CDR2 FNYEAQ. With 6 bases clipped from V and 3 bases from J, the junction kept 5 bases outside the gene matches. The CDR3 DNA sequence: TGTGCCAGCAGACGGACTAGCGGGCCGACAGATACGCAGTATTTT. It translates to CASRRTSGPTDTQYF.

The CDR3, as DNA: TGTGCCACCAGCCAGCCCCTAGGACAGGGAGGAAACACCATATATTTT. It translates to CATSQPLGQGGNTIYF. The V and J genes are TRBV15 and TRBJ1-3; TRBD1 aligns across 8 bases. V was pared by 5 bases and J by 4 bases, with 10 bases of the junction left unmatched. Germline values: CDR1 LNHNV, CDR2 YYDKDF (reference sequence). This CDR3 is 16 amino acids long. Full variable domain (missing parts from reference TRBV15 and TRBJ1-3): DAMVIQNPRYQVTQFGKPVTLSCSQTLNHNVMYWYQQKSSQAPKLLFHYYDKDFNNEADTPDNFQSRRPNTSFCFLDIRSPGLGDTAMYLCATSQPLGQGGNTIYFGEGSWLTVV.

The CDR3 loop reads CASSQGGTVYEQYF. For the CDR3, the DNA is TGCGCCAGCAGCCAAGGCGGGACAGTCTACGAGCAGTACTTC. The chain joins TRBV4-1 to TRBJ2-7; perhaps TRBD1 as D (7 bases). Germline CDR1 and CDR2: MGHRA and YSYEKL. The CDR3 sequence is 14 residues long. V was shortened by 1 base and J by 3 bases, with 10 bases between the two germline ends.

This clone was seen a handful of times. The rearrangement joins TRBV4-2 to TRBJ2-1; no clear D. Trimming removed 3 bases from V and 8 bases from J, with 5 bases in between. The CDR3 totals 11 residues. Germline assignment: CDR1 LGHNA and CDR2 YNFKEQ. The CDR3 here is CASSHSDEQFF. DNA of the CDR3: TGTGCCAGCAGCCATTCGGATGAGCAGTTCTTC.